This passage covers 26 T cell receptor beta chains from one sample sequenced in a study of T-cell reconstitution after alpha-beta-depleted transplantation in children. Unique molecular identifiers were incorporated into the prepared TCRbeta library. TCRdb independently ran MiXCR on the PCR reads; one entry per CDR3 protein. The sample has approximately 500,000 distinct CDR3 sequences; 25% to 30% are singletons. The material sequenced was PBMCs, taken before TCRalphabeta/CD19-depleted stem cell transplant. The receptors were gathered from a boy in the first two years of life with Wiskott-Aldrich syndrome, due to receive a stem cell transplant.

This chain connects TRBV27 to TRBJ2-5; D call uncertain. The CDR3 extends over 15 amino acids. Germline loops: CDR1 MNHEY, CDR2 SMNVEV (reference sequence). The V and J ends lost 2 bases and 7 bases respectively, with 17 bases between them. The CDR3 coding sequence is TGTGCCAGCAGTTTAGCAAGTCCCCCCGTCGGGACCCAGTACTTC. This sequence encodes CASSLASPPVGTQYF.

The V gene is TRBV20-1, the J gene TRBJ2-5; the D is unclear. V was trimmed by 7 bases and J by 1 base, leaving 16 bases between them. This CDR3 comprises 14 residues. Germline values: CDR1 DFQATT, CDR2 SNEGSKA (reference sequence). In DNA form, the CDR3 reads TGCAGTGGGGGTAGCCTGGCAGGCCAAGAGACCCAGTACTTC. It is translated as CSGGSLAGQETQYF.

CDR3: CASSPRINQPQHF. The DNA of the CDR3 is TGTGCCAGCAGTCCCAGGATCAATCAGCCCCAGCATTTT. The chain has TRBV28 and TRBJ1-5; D is ambiguous. CDR3 length: 13 amino acids. CDR1 and CDR2 (germline): MDHEN, SYDVKM. Trimming removed 5 bases at V and 3 bases at J, with 8 bases between.

The sample holds a few counts of this clonotype. CDR3 residues: CASRPLRTTGELFF. The CDR3 bases are TGTGCCAGCAGACCCTTAAGAACGACCGGGGAGCTGTTTTTT. The V gene is TRBV12-3 or TRBV12-4, the J gene TRBJ2-2; D gene ambiguous. Trimming shortened V by 6 bases and J by 5 bases, and 13 bases separated the two germline ends. There are 14 residues in the CDR3.

This clonotype has just a few counts. V gene TRBV20-1 combines with J gene TRBJ1-1; tentatively, D is TRBD1 (5 bases). This CDR3 region has 13 residues. Germline V gene data show CDR1 as DFQATT and CDR2 as SNEGSKA (reference sequence). Between the trimmed V and J ends, which lost 3 bases and 10 bases, there was a span of 18 bases. CDR3 nucleotide sequence: TGCAGTGCTAGGCCCAGGGATTGGTCGGCAGCTTTCTTT. Amino acid sequence: CSARPRDWSAAFF.

This rearrangement joins TRBV19 to TRBJ1-2; no clear D gene. The V and J ends lost 8 bases and 9 bases respectively, with 25 bases between them. CDR3 length: 15 amino acids. Germline-derived CDR1 and CDR2 are LNHDA and SQIVND (reference sequence). The CDR3 loop is CASLGRKSGSLSYTF. For the CDR3, the DNA is TGTGCCAGTTTGGGAAGGAAATCGGGCTCTTTGAGCTACACCTTC.

The V call is TRBV29-1, the J call TRBJ2-7; 10 bases fit TRBD2. J gave up 5 bases and V 4 bases, and 2 bases lay outside the gene matches. From germline, CDR1 is SQVTM and CDR2 ANQGSEA. CDR3 length: 12 residues. The CDR3 nucleotides are TGCAGCGTTGCTAGCGGGAGCAACGAGCAGTACTTC. Protein sequence: CSVASGSNEQYF.

This rearrangement joins TRBV5-1 to TRBJ2-1; maybe TRBD2 (6 bases). Germline V CDR1 and CDR2: SGHRS, YFSETQ. V was pared by 3 bases and J by 5 bases, with 18 bases between. The CDR3 sequence is 16 residues long. DNA of the CDR3: TGCGCCAGCAGCTCACAAGGGACTGGACAAAACAATGAGCAGTTCTTC. It specifies CASSSQGTGQNNEQFF.

The J gene is TRBJ2-1, the V gene TRBV20-1; 13 nucleotides agree with TRBD2. The CDR3 extends over 17 amino acids. CDR1 and CDR2 from the germline V gene are DFQATT and SNEGSKA (reference sequence). Losses at the gene ends were 2 bases for V and 4 bases for J; bases not matched to a gene: 8. Written as DNA, the CDR3 is TGCAGTGCTAGATTAACCGGGACTAGCGGGATGTACAATGAGCAGTTCTTC. Amino acid sequence: CSARLTGTSGMYNEQFF.

This clonotype has only a few counts. This chain links TRBV20-1 with TRBJ2-2; D may correspond to TRBD1 or TRBD2 (5 bases each). The CDR3 runs 15 residues. The germline V and J ends were trimmed by 1 base and 8 bases, with 17 bases remaining between them. Germline-derived CDR1 and CDR2 are DFQATT and SNEGSKA (reference sequence). The CDR3, as DNA: TGCAGTGCTAGAGTTGGGGGATTTACCCAAGGGGAGCTGTTTTTT. Translated, it gives CSARVGGFTQGELFF.

J is TRBJ2-7 and V is TRBV14; D unclear. The CDR3 consists of 16 residues. Germline assignment: CDR1 SGHDN and CDR2 FVKESK. V gave up 6 bases and J gave up 6 bases, with 24 bases separating them. CDR3 in amino acids: CASSQQGFPLHGEQYF. CDR3 nucleotides: TGTGCCAGCAGTCAACAAGGGTTTCCCTTGCACGGCGAGCAGTACTTC.

This clonotype has more than one count but fewer than ten. This chain joins TRBV12-3 or TRBV12-4 and TRBJ2-2; 7 positions agree with TRBD1. Germline trimming cut 6 bases from V and 4 bases from J; bases unmatched to any gene: 5. This CDR3 has 14 amino acids. This chain's CDR3 is CASRRAGGTGELFF. The CDR3, as DNA: TGTGCCAGCAGACGGGCAGGGGGCACCGGGGAGCTGTTTTTT.

The chain recombines TRBV20-1 with TRBJ2-3, with D perhaps given as TRBD1 or TRBD2 (5 bases each). The V and J ends lost 3 bases and 3 bases respectively, with 10 bases between them. The CDR3 runs 13 residues. CDR1 DFQATT and CDR2 SNEGSKA come from the germline V gene (reference sequence). The CDR3 is CSASLGETDTQYF. Here the CDR3 DNA reads TGCAGTGCTAGTCTGGGGGAAACAGATACGCAGTATTTT.

J is TRBJ2-7 and V is TRBV5-1; TRBD1 might be the D (5 bases). The CDR3 extends over 14 amino acids. The germline V gene encodes CDR1 SGHRS and CDR2 YFSETQ. V was pared by 4 bases and J by 2 bases, with 13 bases between. The CDR3 DNA reads as TGCGCCAGCAGCCCGAGTACAGGCACCTACGAGCAGTACTTC. Its translation is CASSPSTGTYEQYF.

The chain uses TRBV7-2 and TRBJ2-3; 10 nucleotides align to TRBD2. Germline CDR1 reads SGHTA; CDR2 reads FQGNSA. V lost 7 bases and J lost 6; bases outside the gene matches: 4. The CDR3 sequence is 13 residues long. The DNA for the CDR3 is TGTGCCAGCACACTAGCGGGATCTGATACGCAGTATTTT. Translating gives CASTLAGSDTQYF.

The chain has TRBV5-1 and TRBJ2-7; TRBD2 aligns across 10 bases. The germline gives CDR1 SGHRS, CDR2 YFSETQ. J lost 0 bases, V lost 3 bases, and 6 bases had no gene match. The CDR3 is made up of 16 amino acids. CDR3 sequence: CASSSVAGGYSYEQYF. The CDR3 coding sequence is TGCGCCAGCAGCTCCGTAGCGGGAGGCTACTCCTACGAGCAGTACTTC.

V usage is TRBV20-1 and J usage is TRBJ2-5; D might be TRBD2 (6 bases). The V gene lost 6 bases and the J gene lost 2 bases, with 10 bases spanning the gap. CDR1 is DFQATT, CDR2 SNEGSKA, per germline (reference sequence). CDR3 size: 12 residues. The CDR3 sequence: CSAGTRQETQYF. CDR3 DNA sequence: TGCAGTGCGGGGACTCGTCAAGAGACCCAGTACTTC.

This clonotype was observed a handful of times. The chain joins TRBV4-2 to TRBJ1-2; no clear D gene. This CDR3 comprises 16 residues. Per the germline V gene, CDR1 is LGHNA and CDR2 is YNFKEQ. V shed 0 bases and J shed 4 bases, with 15 bases lying between them. The CDR3 sequence is CASSQDGGLYPYGYTF. The CDR3 coding sequence is TGTGCCAGCAGCCAAGACGGCGGCCTTTACCCCTATGGCTACACCTTC.

The chain is built from TRBV20-1 and TRBJ2-1, with TRBD2 matching 9 bases. The CDR3 spans 14 residues. The V and J ends lost 3 bases and 3 bases, in that order; junction bases with no gene match: 3. Germline loops: CDR1 DFQATT, CDR2 SNEGSKA (reference sequence). CDR3 sequence: CSARVAGVYNEQFF. The DNA for the CDR3 is TGCAGTGCTAGGGTAGCGGGAGTCTACAATGAGCAGTTCTTC.

This clonotype was seen a handful of times. The chain joins TRBV5-1 to TRBJ1-6, with a tentative D call TRBD1 (6 bases). Germline lookup yields CDR1 SGHRS and CDR2 YFSETQ. V shed 4 bases and J shed 8 bases, with 19 bases lying between them. The CDR3 covers 16 residues. CDR3 bases: TGCGCCAGCAGCGCCGGACAGTATTCGTCGGATTCACCCCTCCACTTT. It encodes CASSAGQYSSDSPLHF. Combining the CDR3 with reference TRBV5-1 and TRBJ1-6 gives the whole variable domain KAGVTQTPRYLIKTRGQQVTLSCSPISGHRSVSWYQQTPGQGLQFLFEYFSETQRNKGNFPGRFSGRQFSNSRSEMNVSTLELGDSALYLCASSAGQYSSDSPLHFGNGTRLTVT.

This clonotype was counted a few times. V gene TRBV4-2 combines with J gene TRBJ1-2, with TRBD1 matching 8 bases. This CDR3 is built from 17 residues. Germline V lookup: CDR1 LGHNA, CDR2 YNFKEQ. V lost 4 bases, J lost 2 bases, and 12 bases stayed unmatched. The CDR3 region has the DNA TGTGCCAGCAGCCCGGCCCCGACCGGGACAGGCAACTATGGCTACACCTTC. This sequence encodes CASSPAPTGTGNYGYTF.

V usage is TRBV7-2 and J usage is TRBJ1-6, with TRBD1 matching 7 bases. CDR1 is SGHTA, CDR2 FQGNSA, per germline. CDR3 length equals 15 residues. V lost 3 bases and J lost 10; bases outside the gene matches: 9. CDR3 nucleotides: TGTGCCAGCAGCTTGGCCGGGACAGACTCCTCACCCCTCCACTTT. This encodes CASSLAGTDSSPLHF.

This clonotype occurred a few times. The rearrangement joins TRBV28 to TRBJ1-1; D is undetermined. The germline V gene encodes CDR1 MDHEN and CDR2 SYDVKM. The CDR3 totals 14 residues. V was clipped by 8 bases and J by 10 bases, with 23 bases between them. The chain's CDR3 is CASLESVFPGGAFF. CDR3 DNA sequence: TGTGCCAGCCTCGAGTCGGTGTTTCCGGGAGGAGCTTTCTTT.

V usage is TRBV5-1 and J usage is TRBJ1-4; D not resolved. V gave up 4 bases and J gave up 0 bases, with 13 bases separating them. The germline gives CDR1 SGHRS, CDR2 YFSETQ. CDR3 size: 16 residues. The CDR3: CASSLQGGSTNEKLFF. The CDR3, as DNA: TGCGCCAGCAGCCTCCAAGGCGGATCAACTAATGAAAAACTGTTTTTT. The complete variable domain, with remaining parts taken from reference TRBV5-1 and TRBJ1-4, reads KAGVTQTPRYLIKTRGQQVTLSCSPISGHRSVSWYQQTPGQGLQFLFEYFSETQRNKGNFPGRFSGRQFSNSRSEMNVSTLELGDSALYLCASSLQGGSTNEKLFFGSGTQLSVL.

This clonotype has more than one count but fewer than ten. The V gene is TRBV10-3, the J gene TRBJ2-7; D gene uncertain. The CDR3 length is 15 residues. V lost 2 bases to trimming and J lost 0 bases, with 11 bases between them. Germline V gene lookup returns CDR1 ENHRY and CDR2 SYGVKD. DNA for the CDR3: TGTGCCATCAGTGAGCGAGACTTGAGCTCCTACGAGCAGTACTTC. Translating it yields CAISERDLSSYEQYF.

This clonotype has more than one count but fewer than ten. The rearrangement uses TRBV4-2 and TRBJ1-1, with a possible D match to TRBD1 (5 bases). CDR3 length equals 15 residues. The ends were cut back, 0 bases at V and 3 bases at J, with 11 bases in the middle. The germline gives CDR1 LGHNA, CDR2 YNFKEQ. The DNA for the CDR3 is TGTGCCAGCAGCCAAGAATGGGGGTCACACACTGAAGCTTTCTTT. Translation: CASSQEWGSHTEAFF.